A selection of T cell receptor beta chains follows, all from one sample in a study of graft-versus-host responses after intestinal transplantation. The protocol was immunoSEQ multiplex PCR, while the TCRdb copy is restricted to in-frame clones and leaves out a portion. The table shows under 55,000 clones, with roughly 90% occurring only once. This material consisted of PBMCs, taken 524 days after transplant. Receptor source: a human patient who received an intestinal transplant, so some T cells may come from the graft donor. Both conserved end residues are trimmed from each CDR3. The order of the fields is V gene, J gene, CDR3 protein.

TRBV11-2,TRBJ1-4,ASSLARDGEKLF
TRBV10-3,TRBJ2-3,AISGRDSDTQY
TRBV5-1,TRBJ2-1,ASSLIERDEQF
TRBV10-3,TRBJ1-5,AIRSVGNQPQH
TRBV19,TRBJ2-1,ASSSGRAGNEQF
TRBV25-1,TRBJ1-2,ASSSGTDYGYT
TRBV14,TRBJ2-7,ASSPGLARYEQY
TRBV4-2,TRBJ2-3,ASSPPGTTDTQY
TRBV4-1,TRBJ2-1,ASSQYQGAEQF
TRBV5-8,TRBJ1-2,ASSSSWRGGARDGYT
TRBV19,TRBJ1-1,ASSIPTRRNTEAF
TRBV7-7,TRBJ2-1,ASSRGLAGGNEQF
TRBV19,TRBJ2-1,ASSMSSGSSYNEQF
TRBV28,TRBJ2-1,ASSLNEQF
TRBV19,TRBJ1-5,ASSEGGNQPQH
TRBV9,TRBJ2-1,ASSDGTSFYNEQF
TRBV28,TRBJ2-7,ASRDTYEQY
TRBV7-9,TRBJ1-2,ASSLEWTPYGYT
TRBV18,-,ASSPVEGGEQY
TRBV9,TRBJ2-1,ASSVAGGEYNEQF
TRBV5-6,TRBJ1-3,ASSLVGQTNTIY
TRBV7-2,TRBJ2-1,ASSLGVGLAGGVEQF
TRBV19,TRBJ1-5,ASMGQSYSNQPQH